This is a list of T cell receptor beta chains from one sample in a study of PD-1 blockade in classical Hodgkin lymphoma. The table came from immunoSEQ multiplex PCR; TCRdb's copy has only in-frame clones and leaves some out. Among about 11,000 clones listed, 80% were seen once. The source was peripheral blood mononuclear cells (PBMCs), collected before the second cycle of nivolumab. These receptors all stem from a human donor with classical Hodgkin lymphoma. CDR3s include the opening cysteine and the closing phenylalanine or tryptophan. D genes are given only for firm matches. Where a row states a size, it is once, few, many or the class of an expanded clone; other rows omit it.

j_call clone_size d_call v_call cdr3_aa cdr3_nt
TRBJ2-1 . TRBD1 TRBV23-1 CASIHRGRRSDEQFF TGCGCCAGCATTCATAGGGGGCGACGGAGCGATGAGCAGTTCTTC
TRBJ1-2 . . TRBV18 CASSPLIQATLYGYTF TGTGCCAGCTCACCACTTATACAGGCCACTCTCTATGGCTACACCTTC
TRBJ1-2 . TRBD1 TRBV2 CASRETGYGYTF TGTGCCAGCCGCGAGACAGGGTATGGCTACACCTTC
TRBJ2-4 . TRBD1 TRBV5-1 CASSIEGAAKNIQYF TGCGCCAGCAGCATAGAGGGGGCGGCCAAAAACATTCAGTACTTC
TRBJ1-2 once . TRBV9 CASSAFPLTVDYGYTF TGTGCCAGCAGCGCTTTCCCCTTGACAGTCGACTATGGCTACACCTTC
TRBJ2-1 few TRBD2 TRBV28 CASSVAGAVNEQFF TGTGCCAGCAGTGTAGCGGGAGCAGTAAATGAGCAGTTCTTC
TRBJ2-2 . . TRBV27 CASSAGDRYTGELFF TGTGCCAGCAGTGCGGGGGACAGATACACCGGGGAGCTGTTTTTT
TRBJ2-5 once . TRBV7-9 CASSFIRSGETQYF TGTGCCAGCAGCTTTATCAGGTCCGGGGAGACCCAGTACTTC
TRBJ1-4 . . TRBV27 CASSSEGQEKLFF TGTGCCAGCAGTTCCGAGGGCCAGGAAAAACTGTTTTTT
TRBJ1-1 . . TRBV5-1 CASSSRTANTEAFF TGCGCCAGCAGCTCCCGGACAGCGAACACTGAAGCTTTCTTT
TRBJ2-6 . TRBD2 TRBV18 CASSRLAGASGANVLTF TGTGCCAGCTCAAGACTAGCGGGAGCGTCTGGGGCCAACGTCCTGACTTTC
TRBJ2-1 . . TRBV5-4 CASSLGGDNEQFF TGTGCCAGCAGCTTGGGAGGGGACAATGAGCAGTTCTTC
TRBJ2-1 . . TRBV9 CASSVTRTSINEQFF TGTGCCAGCAGCGTAACGAGGACATCGATCAATGAGCAGTTCTTC
TRBJ2-7 . . TRBV5-4 CATGTEGLEQYF TGTGCCACCGGGACCGAGGGTCTCGAGCAGTACTTC
TRBJ2-1 few TRBD2 TRBV27 CASSRGWGSGRDNEQFF TGTGCCAGCAGCCGGGGGTGGGGTAGCGGGAGGGACAATGAGCAGTTCTTC
TRBJ1-2 . TRBD1 TRBV7-9 CASSSRDRGPNYGYTF TGTGCCAGCAGCTCCCGGGACAGGGGTCCGAACTATGGCTACACCTTC
TRBJ2-1 . . TRBV19 CASSIRRNAGNRGRTYNEQFF TGTGCCAGTAGTATCAGACGAAACGCGGGAAACAGGGGTAGAACCTACAATGAGCAGTTCTTC